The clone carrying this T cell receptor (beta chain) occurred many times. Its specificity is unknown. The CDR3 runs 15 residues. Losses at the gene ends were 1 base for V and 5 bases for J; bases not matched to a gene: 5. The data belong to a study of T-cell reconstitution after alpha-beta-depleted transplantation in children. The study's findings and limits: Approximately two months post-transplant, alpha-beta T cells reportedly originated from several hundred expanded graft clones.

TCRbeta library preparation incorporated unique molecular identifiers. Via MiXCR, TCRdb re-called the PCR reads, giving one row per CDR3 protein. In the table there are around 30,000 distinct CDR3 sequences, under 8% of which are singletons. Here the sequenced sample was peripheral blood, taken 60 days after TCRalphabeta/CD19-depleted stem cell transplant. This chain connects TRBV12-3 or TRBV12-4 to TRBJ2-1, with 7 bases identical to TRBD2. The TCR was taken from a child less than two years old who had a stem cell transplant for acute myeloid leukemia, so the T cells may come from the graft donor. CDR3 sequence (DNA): TGTGCCAGCAGTTTAGGGGGAGGGCGAAACAATGAGCAGTTCTTC. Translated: CASSLGGGRNNEQFF.